The 5 T cell receptor beta chains given below trace back to one sample, sequenced in a study of cytomegalovirus exposure and HLA in healthy donors. In the PCR, 60 Vbeta and 13 Jbeta primers were used. Produced via immunoSEQ multiplex PCR; TCRdb's table is partial and in-frame only. In the table there are 150,000 or so clones, 84% of which are singletons. The sample taken for sequencing was PBMCs. The receptors stem from a man between 25 and 39 years old in good health and CMV-seronegative.

V is TRBV19 and J is TRBJ1-3, with TRBD1 as a possible D gene (5 bases). Trimming removed 3 bases from V and 3 bases from J, with 15 bases in between. The CDR3 totals 16 residues. Germline V gene lookup returns CDR1 LNHDA and CDR2 SQIVND (reference sequence). CDR3 region: CASSIGAQGYGNTIYF. As DNA, the CDR3 is TGTGCCAGTAGTATCGGTGCCCAGGGTTATGGAAACACCATATATTTT.

The chain joins TRBV7-9 to TRBJ2-1; TRBD2 aligns across 7 bases. This CDR3 has 15 residues. The V gene end was trimmed by 4 bases and the J gene end by 0 bases; junction bases not matched to a gene: 3. CDR1 is SEHNR and CDR2 is FQNEAQ in the germline V gene (reference sequence). The CDR3 DNA sequence: TGTGCCAGCAGCTCGATAGCGGGCTCCTACAATGAGCAGTTCTTC. It specifies CASSSIAGSYNEQFF.

This clone was counted a single time. This rearrangement joins TRBV5-4 to TRBJ2-3, with D possibly being TRBD2 (6 bases). This CDR3 is built from 15 residues. The germline V gene encodes CDR1 SGHNT and CDR2 YYREEE (reference sequence). Trimming took 2 bases from V and 0 from J, leaving 10 bases between them. The CDR3 spells CASSFRGTSTDTQYF. CDR3 sequence (DNA): TGTGCCAGCAGCTTTAGAGGGACTAGCACAGATACGCAGTATTTT.

This clone has a handful of counts. This sequence joins TRBV2 and TRBJ2-1, with TRBD2 identical over 13 bases. The J segment lost 7 bases and the V segment lost 6 bases, leaving 6 bases of the junction unmatched. The CDR3 loop spans 15 amino acids. Germline V gene lookup returns CDR1 SNHLY and CDR2 FYNNEI. The chain's CDR3 is CASRQTSGGPNEQFF. Here the CDR3 DNA reads TGTGCCAGCAGGCAGACTAGCGGGGGGCCTAATGAGCAGTTCTTC. Together with reference TRBV2 and TRBJ2-1, the CDR3 gives the full variable domain: EPEVTQTPSHQVTQMGQEVILRCVPISNHLYFYWYRQILGQKVEFLVSFYNNEISEKSEIFDDQFSVERPDGSNFTLKIRSTKLEDSAMYFCASRQTSGGPNEQFFGPGTRLTVL.

The CDR3 DNA is TGTGCCAGCAGCGTCTACTCTCCCCCTACTAGGGAAAGCTCCTACAATGAGCAGTTCTTC. Protein: CASSVYSPPTRESSYNEQFF. This chain joins TRBV9 and TRBJ2-1; the D gene is possibly TRBD2 (5 bases). CDR1 and CDR2 from the germline V gene are SGDLS and YYNGEE. The CDR3 length is 20 residues. The V and J ends lost 2 bases and 0 bases respectively, with 24 bases between them.